This T cell receptor (beta chain) was captured by sequencing in a study of shared clonotypes between healthy human individuals (dated by TCRdb to the early 2020s). Describing the broader study: The cohort included a few men and a couple of women between 18 and 49 years of age. For each donor, CD4 naive and CD4 memory were each run on three plates, CD8 naive on two plates, and CD8 memory on one plate. To increase sequencing depth and limit assay-specific biases, different laboratories used diverse techniques to prepare libraries and sequence TCR repertoires. The study deeply sequenced blood TCR repertoires of about 5 healthy adults to estimate repertoire size and the extent of clonotype sharing between individuals. Leukapheresis yielded between about 0.9 and 8.9 billion PBMCs per donor.

A word on this clone: Its antigen remains undetermined. No per-base quality is available; no much larger clone lies one base away.

TCR CDR3 regions were amplified from genomic DNA by multiplex PCR using the deep immunoSEQ assay. For each cell subset, the extracted genomic DNA was distributed evenly across all wells of several immunoSEQ 96-well plates, and each plate served as one replicate. For sorted subsets, each replicate PCR was loaded with about 0.2 ug genomic DNA, equivalent to some 31,000 T cell genomes. Purified libraries were measured with a Qubit 3.0 fluorometer, size-checked on a Bioanalyzer 2100, and measured again with the KAPA Library Quantification kit. Every immunoSEQ 96-well plate was sequenced on a dedicated single-read 150-cycle Illumina NextSeq 550 flow cell. In the paper's pipeline: Because only junctional sequences without quality scores were contained in the immunoSEQ output, filtering matching that applied to full-length reads could not be performed. To assign V/J genes and CDR3, sequences were annotated against IMGT germline references using PyIR, a Python wrapper for IgBLAST v1.9. Any read was removed if the V/J assignment was weak (E-value above 1e-6), the CDR3 was missing, or the read contained stop codons, out-of-frame junctions, or ambiguous translated residues. V3J clonotypes were defined as sequences sharing an identical inferred V gene, J gene, and CDR3 amino acid sequence. Percentage overlap between repertoires was computed as shared unique clonotypes divided by the size of the smaller repertoire. Richness of each repertoire was evaluated using RTK rarefaction, the Chao1 estimator, and Recon v2.1 estimates of unobserved clonotypes. Generation probabilities were computed with OLGA for all TCRbeta clonotypes obtained by the gDNA method from several donors. Here the immuneACCESS table is served through TCRdb, limited to in-frame sequences with V and J called. Missing clones are a known gap in these copies; in checked studies unresolved V genes cover under half, and the rest lacks a known reason. The V and J calls and clone size were taken over from that table, and D and trimming were inferred from the DNA. The sample contains some 2,100,000 clones, approximately 94% of them found a single time. The ten largest clones represent less than 0.15% of the sample.

The CDR3 runs 15 amino acids, cysteine and phenylalanine included. The read is trimmed to its CDR3 DNA, 45 bases read in frame from base 1. Looking up the germline V gene (reference sequence) yields CDR1 SGHNT and CDR2 YYREEE. Trimming takes 0 bases off V and 7 bases off J; junction bases not matched to a gene: 4. The donors were healthy, HIV-negative adults with no recently reported acute infections or vaccinations. Every donor was a Caucasian adult living in Nashville, Tennessee, USA. CD4+ T cells were enriched by magnetic negative selection; naive cells were then positively selected on CD45RA, and the negative fraction formed the memory subset. Blood was collected by leukapheresis, and PBMCs were isolated by Ficoll-Histopaque density gradient centrifugation and then cryopreserved in liquid nitrogen vapor phase. Analytical flow cytometry was used to check the purity and quantity of each magnetically sorted T cell population. Genomic DNA was isolated from each sorted fraction and quantified by UV absorbance on a Nanodrop 2000c.

Broad study findings and their caveats: Based on pairwise subsampling, the degree of clonotype sharing among donors was expected to be affected by sequencing depth. Even with the large sequencing depth, rarefaction of the sorted-subset datasets indicated that sequencing was incomplete. Compared with non-shared clonotypes, clonotypes shared by all four sorted-subset donors had higher generation probabilities. Across a handful of donors, around 5.4% of naive CD4, approximately 3.6% of naive CD8, approximately 2.5% of memory CD4, and roughly 0.4% of memory CD8 clonotypes were shared. Sampling was restricted to blood, and TCR repertoires in tissue are likely to differ from TCR repertoires in blood. Naive subsets generally had larger estimated clonotype richness than memory subsets. The small number of donors limited the genetic and exposure-history diversity represented.

Input material: naive CD4+ T cells sorted from blood. The sample's cell subset or site label, decoded: CD45RA+ positively selected. The rearranged chain carries TRBV5-4 and TRBJ2-1; a stretch of 10 junction bases matches TRBD2. This TCR came from a young man in good health. This receptor carries the CDR3 CASSLATSGINEQFF. The base sequence is TGTGCCAGCAGCTTGGCCACTAGCGGGATTAATGAGCAGTTCTTC. Joined to the reference TRBV5-4 and TRBJ2-1 proteins, this CDR3 gives the full variable domain: ETGVTQSPTHLIKTRGQQVTLRCSSQSGHNTVSWYQQALGQGPQFIFQYYREEENGRGNFPPRFSGLQFPNYSSELNVNALELDDSALYLCASSLATSGINEQFFGPGTRLTVL.